This T cell receptor beta chain is drawn from a study of identical twins. There were only healthy Caucasians among the donors. The V end lost 6 bases, the J end lost 1 base, and 9 bases lay between the germline ends. Germline CDR1 DFQATT, CDR2 SNEGSKA (reference sequence). The CDR3 sequence is 12 residues long. General study results and limits: In beta out-of-frame sequences, the excess sharing between twins was weaker.

A universal primer site came from template switching; cDNA carried unique molecular identifiers. TCRdb passed the 5' RACE reads through MiXCR, listing each CDR3 protein once. Of 1.5 million or so distinct CDR3 sequences detected, about 32% appear once; the ten largest clones hold around 0.25%. This clonotype was observed many times. The target antigen is unknown. V usage is TRBV20-1 and J usage is TRBJ2-5, with D perhaps matching TRBD2 (5 bases). This clonotype was sampled from a newborn girl in good health. Sequences were obtained from cord blood. The CDR3 region has the DNA TGCAGTGCGGACTGGAGCCAAGAGACCCAGTACTTC. Protein: CSADWSQETQYF.